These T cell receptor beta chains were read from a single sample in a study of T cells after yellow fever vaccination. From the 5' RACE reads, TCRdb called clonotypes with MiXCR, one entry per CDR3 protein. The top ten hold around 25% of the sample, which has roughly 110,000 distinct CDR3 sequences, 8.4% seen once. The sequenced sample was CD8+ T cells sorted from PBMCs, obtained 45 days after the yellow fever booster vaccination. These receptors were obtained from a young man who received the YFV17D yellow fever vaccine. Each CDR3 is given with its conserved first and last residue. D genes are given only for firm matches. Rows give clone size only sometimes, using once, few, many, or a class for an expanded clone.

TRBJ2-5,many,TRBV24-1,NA,CATSAGIGAETQYF,TGTGCCACCAGTGCGGGAATTGGTGCAGAGACCCAGTACTTC
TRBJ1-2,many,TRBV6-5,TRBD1,CASSYLPGQGRFYGYTF,TGTGCCAGCAGTTACCTCCCGGGACAGGGAAGATTCTATGGCTACACCTTC
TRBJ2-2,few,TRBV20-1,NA,CSASGGYTGELFF,TGCAGTGCTAGTGGGGGGTACACCGGGGAGCTGTTTTTT
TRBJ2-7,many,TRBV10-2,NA,CASRGTRSYEQYF,TGCGCCAGCAGGGGGACGCGGAGCTACGAGCAGTACTTC
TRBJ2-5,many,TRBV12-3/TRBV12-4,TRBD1,CASSCNPGQGCETQYF,TGTGCCAGCAGCTGTAATCCGGGACAGGGTTGCGAGACCCAGTACTTC
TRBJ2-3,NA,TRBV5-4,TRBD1,CASSPTGALDTQYF,TGTGCCAGCAGCCCCACAGGGGCTCTGGATACGCAGTATTTT
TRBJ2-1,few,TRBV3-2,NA,CASRTSASSYNEQFF,TGTGCCAGCAGAACTAGCGCTAGCTCCTACAATGAGCAGTTCTTC
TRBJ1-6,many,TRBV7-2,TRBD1,CASSFWGTGLDSPLHF,TGTGCCAGCAGCTTTTGGGGGACAGGGCTCGATTCACCCCTCCACTTT
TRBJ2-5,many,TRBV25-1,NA,CASSVSLALETQYF,TGTGCCAGCAGTGTTTCACTAGCCTTAGAGACCCAGTACTTC
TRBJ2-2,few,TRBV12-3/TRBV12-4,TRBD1,CASSSPGTGPGELFF,TGTGCCAGCAGTTCCCCCGGGACAGGTCCCGGGGAGCTGTTTTTT
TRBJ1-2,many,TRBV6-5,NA,CASRAGGNYGYTF,TGTGCCAGCAGAGCGGGCGGAAACTATGGCTACACCTTC
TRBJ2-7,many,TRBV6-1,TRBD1,CASSLSFPGTEPYEQYF,TGTGCCAGCAGCCTTAGCTTCCCCGGGACAGAACCTTACGAGCAGTACTTC
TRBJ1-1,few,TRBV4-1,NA,CASSQEGRTSNTEAFF,TGCGCCAGCAGCCAAGAAGGACGGACATCGAACACTGAAGCTTTCTTT
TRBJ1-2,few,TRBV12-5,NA,CASGLDRGGYTF,TGTGCTAGTGGTTTGGACAGAGGGGGCTACACCTTC
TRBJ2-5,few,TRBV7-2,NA,CASSFLGASEETQYF,TGTGCCAGCAGCTTTTTGGGGGCATCGGAGGAGACCCAGTACTTC
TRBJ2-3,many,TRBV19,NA,CASSILGGGPLETDTQYF,TGTGCCAGTAGTATCTTGGGAGGAGGGCCATTGGAAACAGATACGCAGTATTTT
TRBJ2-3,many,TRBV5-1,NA,CASSLGQGPDTQYF,TGCGCCAGCAGCTTGGGGCAGGGTCCAGATACGCAGTATTTT
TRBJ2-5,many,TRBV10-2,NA,CASSEIWTQETQYF,TGCGCCAGCAGTGAGATTTGGACTCAAGAGACCCAGTACTTC
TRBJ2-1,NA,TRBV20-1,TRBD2,CSARWGEGRGEQFF,TGCAGTGCTAGATGGGGGGAGGGCCGAGGTGAGCAGTTCTTC
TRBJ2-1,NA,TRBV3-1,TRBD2,CASSKDPLAGAYNEQFF,TGTGCCTCCAGCAAAGATCCCCTAGCGGGAGCATACAATGAGCAGTTCTTC
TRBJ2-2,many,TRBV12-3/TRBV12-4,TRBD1,CASRSGTGMSGELFF,TGTGCCAGCAGGTCCGGGACAGGGATGTCCGGGGAGCTGTTTTTT
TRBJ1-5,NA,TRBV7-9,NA,CASSFGDYSNQPQHF,TGTGCCAGCAGCTTCGGTGATTATAGCAATCAGCCCCAGCATTTT
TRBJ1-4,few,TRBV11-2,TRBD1,CASSYRGGEKLFF,TGTGCCAGCAGCTACAGGGGCGGAGAAAAACTGTTTTTT
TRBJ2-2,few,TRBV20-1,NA,CSAPGQYTGELFF,TGCAGTGCTCCCGGACAGTACACCGGGGAGCTGTTTTTT
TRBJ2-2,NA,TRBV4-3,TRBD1,CASSQLDRMNTGELFF,TGCGCCAGCAGCCAACTGGACAGGATGAACACCGGGGAGCTGTTTTTT
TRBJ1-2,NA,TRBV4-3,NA,CASSQAVGINYGYTF,TGCGCCAGCAGCCAAGCTGTGGGCATAAACTATGGCTACACCTTC
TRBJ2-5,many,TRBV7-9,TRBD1,CASSLLTGMYQETQYF,TGTGCCAGCAGCCTACTGACAGGGATGTACCAAGAGACCCAGTACTTC
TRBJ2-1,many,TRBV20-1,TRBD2,CSASASGSSPQFF,TGCAGTGCCAGCGCTAGCGGGAGTTCCCCCCAGTTCTTC
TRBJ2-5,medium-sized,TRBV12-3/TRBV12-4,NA,CASSFGETQYF,TGTGCCAGCAGTTTTGGAGAGACCCAGTACTTC
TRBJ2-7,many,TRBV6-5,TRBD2,CASSYFTSRAGVFRDEQYF,TGTGCCAGCAGTTACTTTACTTCCAGAGCGGGAGTGTTCCGGGACGAGCAGTACTTC
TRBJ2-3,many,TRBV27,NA,CASSLADTQYF,TGTGCCAGCAGCCTGGCAGATACGCAGTATTTT
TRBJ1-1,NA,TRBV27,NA,CASSLYGSAGAITEAFF,TGTGCCAGCAGTTTATATGGGTCGGCAGGGGCGATCACTGAAGCTTTCTTT
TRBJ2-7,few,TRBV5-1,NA,CASSWGAGVNEQYF,TGCGCCAGCAGCTGGGGGGCAGGGGTCAACGAGCAGTACTTC
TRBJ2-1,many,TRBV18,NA,CASSPGPEQFF,TGTGCCAGCTCACCAGGGCCTGAGCAGTTCTTC
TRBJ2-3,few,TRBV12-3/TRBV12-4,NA,CASSLVVYGGPSTDTQYF,TGTGCCAGCAGTTTAGTCGTTTACGGCGGCCCTAGCACAGATACGCAGTATTTT
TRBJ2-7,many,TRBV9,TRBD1,CASSVTGSNYEQYF,TGTGCCAGCAGCGTGACAGGGAGCAACTACGAGCAGTACTTC
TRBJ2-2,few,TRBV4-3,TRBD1,CASSQDGTGGTGELFF,TGCGCCAGCAGCCAAGACGGGACAGGGGGAACCGGGGAGCTGTTTTTT
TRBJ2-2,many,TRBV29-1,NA,CSVEGGNTGELFF,TGCAGCGTTGAGGGGGGGAACACCGGGGAGCTGTTTTTT
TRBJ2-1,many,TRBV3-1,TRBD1,CASSQGTGANEQFF,TGTGCCAGCAGCCAAGGCACAGGGGCAAATGAGCAGTTCTTC
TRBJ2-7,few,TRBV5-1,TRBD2,CASSLGASGSPYYEQYF,TGCGCCAGCAGCTTGGGAGCTAGCGGGAGCCCCTACTACGAGCAGTACTTC
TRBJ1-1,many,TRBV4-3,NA,CASSQDRFQGSTEAFF,TGCGCCAGCAGCCAAGATAGGTTCCAGGGATCCACTGAAGCTTTCTTT
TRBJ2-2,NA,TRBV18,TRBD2,CASSPGLALNTGELFF,TGTGCCAGCTCACCGGGACTAGCGTTGAACACCGGGGAGCTGTTTTTT
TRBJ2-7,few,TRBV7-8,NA,CASSRSSSHEQYF,TGTGCCAGCAGCCGGTCTAGCTCCCACGAGCAGTACTTC
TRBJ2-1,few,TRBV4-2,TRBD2,CASSPRDYNNNEQFF,TGTGCCAGCAGCCCGCGGGACTATAATAACAATGAGCAGTTCTTC
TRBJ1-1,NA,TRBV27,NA,CASSLSVAAMNTEAFF,TGTGCCAGCAGTTTATCGGTAGCAGCCATGAACACTGAAGCTTTCTTT
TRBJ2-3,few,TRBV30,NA,CAWGNGEADTQYF,TGTGCCTGGGGGAACGGTGAGGCAGATACGCAGTATTTT
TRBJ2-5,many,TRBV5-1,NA,CASRPGTVLQETQYF,TGCGCCAGCAGACCAGGGACGGTACTTCAAGAGACCCAGTACTTC
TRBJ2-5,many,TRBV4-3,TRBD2,CASSQDVGTMLQETQYF,TGCGCCAGCAGCCAAGATGTGGGGACTATGCTCCAAGAGACCCAGTACTTC
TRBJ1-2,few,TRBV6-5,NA,CASSYGPRVEGKSYGYTF,TGTGCCAGCAGTTACGGCCCACGAGTGGAGGGAAAGAGCTATGGCTACACCTTC
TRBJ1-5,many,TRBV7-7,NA,CASSRSTGPQHF,TGTGCTAGCAGCCGATCGACAGGGCCCCAGCATTTT
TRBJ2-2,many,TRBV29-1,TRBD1,CSAQGADGELFF,TGCAGCGCACAGGGGGCGGACGGGGAGCTGTTTTTT
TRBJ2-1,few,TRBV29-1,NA,CSVESSFNEQFF,TGCAGCGTTGAGTCTAGTTTCAATGAGCAGTTCTTC
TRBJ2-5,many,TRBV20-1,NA,CSGVGEAREVETQYF,TGCAGTGGGGTCGGGGAGGCCCGAGAGGTCGAGACCCAGTACTTC
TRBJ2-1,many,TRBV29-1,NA,CSVDISYNEQFF,TGCAGCGTTGATATATCCTACAATGAGCAGTTCTTC
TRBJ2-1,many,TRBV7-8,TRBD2,CASSLISAGGSVDEQFF,TGTGCCAGCAGCTTAATCAGTGCGGGAGGCAGCGTGGATGAGCAGTTCTTC
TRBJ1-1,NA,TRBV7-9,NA,CASSLKDGGDEAFF,TGTGCCAGCAGCTTAAAGGATGGGGGTGATGAAGCTTTCTTT
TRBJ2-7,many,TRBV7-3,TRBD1,CASSYGDRGYEQYF,TGTGCCAGCAGCTATGGGGACAGGGGCTACGAGCAGTACTTC